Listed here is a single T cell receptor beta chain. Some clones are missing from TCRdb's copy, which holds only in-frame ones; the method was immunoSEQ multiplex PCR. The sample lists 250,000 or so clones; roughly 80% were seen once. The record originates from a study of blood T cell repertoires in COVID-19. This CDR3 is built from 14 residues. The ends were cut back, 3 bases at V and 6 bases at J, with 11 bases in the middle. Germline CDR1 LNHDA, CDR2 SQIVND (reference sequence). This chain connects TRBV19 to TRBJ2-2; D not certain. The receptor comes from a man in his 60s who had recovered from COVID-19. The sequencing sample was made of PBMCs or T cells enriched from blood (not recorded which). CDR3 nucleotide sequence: TGTGCCAGTAGTATCACCGGGTGGGCCGGGGAGCTGTTTTTT. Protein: CASSITGWAGELFF.